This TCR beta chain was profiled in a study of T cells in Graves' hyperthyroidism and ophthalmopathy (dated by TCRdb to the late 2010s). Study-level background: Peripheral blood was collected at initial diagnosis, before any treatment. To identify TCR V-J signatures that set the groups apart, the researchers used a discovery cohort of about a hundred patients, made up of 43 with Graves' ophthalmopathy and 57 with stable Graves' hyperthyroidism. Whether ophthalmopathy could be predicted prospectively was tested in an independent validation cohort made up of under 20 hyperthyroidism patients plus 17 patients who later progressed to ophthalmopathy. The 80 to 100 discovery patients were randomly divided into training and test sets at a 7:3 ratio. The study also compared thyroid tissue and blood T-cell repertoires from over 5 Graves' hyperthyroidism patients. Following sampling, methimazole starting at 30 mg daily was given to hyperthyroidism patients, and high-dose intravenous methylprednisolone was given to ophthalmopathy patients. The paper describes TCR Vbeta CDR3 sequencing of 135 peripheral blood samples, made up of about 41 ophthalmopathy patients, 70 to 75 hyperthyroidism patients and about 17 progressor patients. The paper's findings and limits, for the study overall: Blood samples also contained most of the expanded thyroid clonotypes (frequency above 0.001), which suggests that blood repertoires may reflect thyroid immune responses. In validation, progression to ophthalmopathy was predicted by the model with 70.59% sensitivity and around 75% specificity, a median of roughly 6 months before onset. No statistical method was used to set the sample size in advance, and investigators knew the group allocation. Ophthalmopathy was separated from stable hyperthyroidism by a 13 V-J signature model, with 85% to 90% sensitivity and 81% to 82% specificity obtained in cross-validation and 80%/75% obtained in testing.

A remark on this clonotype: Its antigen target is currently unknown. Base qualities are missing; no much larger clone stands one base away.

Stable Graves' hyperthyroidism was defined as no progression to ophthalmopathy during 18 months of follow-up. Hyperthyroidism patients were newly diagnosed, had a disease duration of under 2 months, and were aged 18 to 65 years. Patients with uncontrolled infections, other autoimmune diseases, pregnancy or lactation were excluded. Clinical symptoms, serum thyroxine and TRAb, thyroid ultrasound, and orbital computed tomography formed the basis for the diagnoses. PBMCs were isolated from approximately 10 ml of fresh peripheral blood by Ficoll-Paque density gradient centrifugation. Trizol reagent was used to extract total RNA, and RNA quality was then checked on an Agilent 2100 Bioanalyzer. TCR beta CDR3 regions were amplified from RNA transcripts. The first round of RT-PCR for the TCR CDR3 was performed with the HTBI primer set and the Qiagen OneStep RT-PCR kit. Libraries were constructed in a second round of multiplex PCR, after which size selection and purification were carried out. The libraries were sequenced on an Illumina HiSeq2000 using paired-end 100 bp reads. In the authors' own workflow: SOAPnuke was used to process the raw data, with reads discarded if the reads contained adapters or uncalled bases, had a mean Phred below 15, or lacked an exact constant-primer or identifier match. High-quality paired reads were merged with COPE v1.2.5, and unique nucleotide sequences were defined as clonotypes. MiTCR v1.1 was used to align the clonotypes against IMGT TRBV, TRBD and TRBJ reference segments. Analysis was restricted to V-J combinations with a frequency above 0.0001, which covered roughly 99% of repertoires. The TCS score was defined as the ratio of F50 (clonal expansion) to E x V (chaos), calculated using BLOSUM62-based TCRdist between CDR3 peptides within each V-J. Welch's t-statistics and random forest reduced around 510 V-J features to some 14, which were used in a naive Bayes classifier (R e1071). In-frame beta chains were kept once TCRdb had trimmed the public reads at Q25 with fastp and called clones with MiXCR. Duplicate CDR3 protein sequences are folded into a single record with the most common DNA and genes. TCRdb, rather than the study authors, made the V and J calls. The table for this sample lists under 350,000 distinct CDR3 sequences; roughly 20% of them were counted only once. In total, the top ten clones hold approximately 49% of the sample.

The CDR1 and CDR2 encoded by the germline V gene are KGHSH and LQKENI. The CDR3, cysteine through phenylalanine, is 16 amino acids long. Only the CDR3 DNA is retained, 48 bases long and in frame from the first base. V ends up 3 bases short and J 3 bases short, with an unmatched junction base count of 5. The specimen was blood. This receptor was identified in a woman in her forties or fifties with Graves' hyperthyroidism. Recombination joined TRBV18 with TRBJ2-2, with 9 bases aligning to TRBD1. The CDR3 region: CASSPTRTGDTGELFF. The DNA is TGTGCCAGCTCACCGACGCGGACAGGGGACACCGGGGAGCTGTTTTTT.